This T cell receptor (beta chain) was profiled in a study of shared clonotypes between healthy human individuals. The repertoire was sequenced with immunoSEQ multiplex PCR; TCRdb's copy has only in-frame clones and lacks some. The table lists 400,000 to 600,000 clones, about four fifths of them singletons, with under 15% in the top ten. Germline V gives CDR1 MNHNS, CDR2 SASEGT. CDR3 size: 14 residues. Trimming stripped 1 base from V and 7 bases from J, with 13 bases between. Genomic DNA for unsorted samples, which was extracted with the QIAamp DNA Blood Mini kit, came from about 90 million PBMCs. The V gene is TRBV6-1, the J gene TRBJ2-5; the D gene is possibly TRBD2 (6 bases). The sample consisted of PBMCs. The receptor was derived from a woman in her forties in good health. Some clones in this sample may be carry-over from other donors' samples. This CDR3 reads CASSEGDDSGTQYF. The CDR3 nucleotides read TGTGCCAGCAGTGAAGGAGACGATAGCGGGACCCAGTACTTC.